The rows below give T cell receptor beta chains drawn from one sample of a study of blood T cells in healthy people across ages. TCRdb reanalysed the 5' RACE reads using MiXCR and keeps one entry per CDR3 protein. The sample consists of approximately 850,000 distinct CDR3 sequences, under 55% of them appearing once. The sample was blood. All receptors derive from a man between 60 and 75 years old in good health. Both conserved end residues are part of each CDR3. A D gene is named only where the DNA matches it firmly. Not all rows give a size; the values are once, few, many and, for expanded clones, a class.

TRBD1	TRBV5-1	.	TRBJ2-1	CTSSTQPGQGYNEQFF	TGCACCAGCAGCACCCAGCCCGGACAGGGGTACAATGAGCAGTTCTTC
.	TRBV29-1	many	TRBJ2-7	CSVTKDSSSEQYF	TGCAGCGTCACTAAGGACAGCTCTTCCGAGCAGTACTTC
.	TRBV5-1	.	TRBJ2-1	CVSSWMPGVDNEQFF	TGCGTCAGCAGCTGGATGCCAGGGGTGGACAATGAGCAGTTCTTC
.	TRBV5-1	.	TRBJ2-4	CASSYTGMAKNIQYF	TGCGCCAGCAGCTACACAGGGATGGCCAAAAACATTCAGTACTTC
.	TRBV2	.	TRBJ1-1	CANSWEFMNTEAFF	TGTGCCAATTCGTGGGAGTTCATGAACACTGAAGCTTTCTTT
.	TRBV28	.	TRBJ1-5	CASSTHGGGPPQHF	TGTGCCAGCAGTACCCATGGGGGGGGCCCGCCCCAGCATTTT
TRBD1	TRBV24-1	.	TRBJ2-7	CATSDASGTAPYNEQYF	TGTGCCACCAGTGATGCCTCCGGGACAGCTCCTTACAATGAGCAGTACTTC
.	TRBV6-1	.	TRBJ2-4	CAGSEWDGKRYF	TGTGCCGGCAGTGAATGGGACGGGAAGCGGTACTTC
TRBD2	TRBV3-1	.	TRBJ2-5	CASSQWTSGGQETQYF	TGTGCCAGCAGCCAATGGACTAGCGGGGGACAAGAGACCCAGTACTTC
.	TRBV28	few	TRBJ2-3	CASSSSALTDTQYF	TGTGCCAGCAGTTCCTCCGCTCTTACAGATACGCAGTATTTT